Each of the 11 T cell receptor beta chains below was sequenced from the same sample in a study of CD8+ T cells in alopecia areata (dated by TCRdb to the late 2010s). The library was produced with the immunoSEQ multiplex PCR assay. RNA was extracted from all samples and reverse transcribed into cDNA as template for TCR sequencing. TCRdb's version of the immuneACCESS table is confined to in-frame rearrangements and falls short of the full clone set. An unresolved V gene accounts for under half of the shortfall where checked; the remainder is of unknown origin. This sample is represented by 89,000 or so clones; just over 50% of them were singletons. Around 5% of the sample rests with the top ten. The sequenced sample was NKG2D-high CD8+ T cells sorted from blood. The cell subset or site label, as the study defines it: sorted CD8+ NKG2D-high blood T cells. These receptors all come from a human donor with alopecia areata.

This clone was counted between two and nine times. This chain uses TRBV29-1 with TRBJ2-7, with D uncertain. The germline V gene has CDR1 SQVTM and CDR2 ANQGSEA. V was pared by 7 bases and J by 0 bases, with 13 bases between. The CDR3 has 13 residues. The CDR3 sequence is CSALATTSYEQYF. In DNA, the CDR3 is TGCAGCGCTCTGGCTACCACCTCCTACGAGCAGTACTTC.

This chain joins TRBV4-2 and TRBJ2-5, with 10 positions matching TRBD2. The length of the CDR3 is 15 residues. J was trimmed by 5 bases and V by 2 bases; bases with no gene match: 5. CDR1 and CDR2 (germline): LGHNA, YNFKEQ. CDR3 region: CASSQLAGVEETQYF. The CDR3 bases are TGTGCCAGCAGCCAACTAGCGGGAGTGGAGGAGACCCAGTACTTC.

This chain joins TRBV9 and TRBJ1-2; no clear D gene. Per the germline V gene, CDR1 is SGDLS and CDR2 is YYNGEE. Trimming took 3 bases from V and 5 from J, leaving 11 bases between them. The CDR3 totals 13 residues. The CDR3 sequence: CASSASQSYGYTF. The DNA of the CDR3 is TGTGCCAGCAGCGCCTCACAGTCGTATGGCTACACCTTC.

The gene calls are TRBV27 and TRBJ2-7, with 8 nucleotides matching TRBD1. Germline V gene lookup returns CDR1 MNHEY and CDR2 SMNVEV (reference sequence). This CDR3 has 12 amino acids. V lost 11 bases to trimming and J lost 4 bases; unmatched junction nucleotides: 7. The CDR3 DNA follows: TGTGCCTCCTCGGACAGGGTTTACGAGCAGTACTTC. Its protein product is CASSDRVYEQYF.

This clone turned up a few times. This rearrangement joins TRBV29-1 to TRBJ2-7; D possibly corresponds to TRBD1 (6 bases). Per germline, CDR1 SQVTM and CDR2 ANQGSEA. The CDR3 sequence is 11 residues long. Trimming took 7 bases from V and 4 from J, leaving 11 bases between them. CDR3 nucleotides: TGCAGCGGAAGGACAGAGTACGAGCAGTACTTC. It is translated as CSGRTEYEQYF.

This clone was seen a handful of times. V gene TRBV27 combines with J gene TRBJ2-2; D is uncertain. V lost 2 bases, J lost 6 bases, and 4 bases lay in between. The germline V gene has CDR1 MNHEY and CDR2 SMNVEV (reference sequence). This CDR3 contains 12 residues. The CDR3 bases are TGTGCCAGCAGTTTACAGGCCGGGGAGCTGTTTTTT. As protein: CASSLQAGELFF.

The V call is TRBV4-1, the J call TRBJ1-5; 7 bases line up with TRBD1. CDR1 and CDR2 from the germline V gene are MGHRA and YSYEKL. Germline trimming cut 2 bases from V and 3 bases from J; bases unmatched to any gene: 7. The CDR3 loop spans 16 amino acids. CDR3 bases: TGCGCCAGCAGCCAAAGACAGGGAGGCGACAATCAGCCCCAGCATTTT. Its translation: CASSQRQGGDNQPQHF.

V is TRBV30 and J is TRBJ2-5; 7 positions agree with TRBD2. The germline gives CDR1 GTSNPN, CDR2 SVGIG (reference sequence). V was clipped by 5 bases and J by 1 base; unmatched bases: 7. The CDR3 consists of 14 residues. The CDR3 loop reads CAWAAGSSQETQYF. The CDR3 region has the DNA TGTGCCTGGGCAGCGGGGAGCAGCCAAGAGACCCAGTACTTC.

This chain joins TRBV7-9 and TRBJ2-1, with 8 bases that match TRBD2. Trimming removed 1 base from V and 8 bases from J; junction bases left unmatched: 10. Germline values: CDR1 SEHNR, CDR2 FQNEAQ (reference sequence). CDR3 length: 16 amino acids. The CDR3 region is CASSLDRVAGLYEQFF. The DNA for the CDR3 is TGTGCCAGCAGCTTAGATCGGGTAGCGGGACTCTATGAGCAGTTCTTC.

This CDR3 reads CASSAGTPGEQYF. CDR3 bases: TGTGCCAGCAGTGCCGGGACCCCAGGCGAGCAGTACTTC. The chain recombines TRBV5-6 with TRBJ2-7; tentatively, D is TRBD1 or TRBD2 (5 bases each). Germline assignment: CDR1 SGHDT and CDR2 YYEEEE. The CDR3 is 13 amino acids. Trimming shortened V by 5 bases and J by 6 bases, and 15 bases separated the two germline ends.

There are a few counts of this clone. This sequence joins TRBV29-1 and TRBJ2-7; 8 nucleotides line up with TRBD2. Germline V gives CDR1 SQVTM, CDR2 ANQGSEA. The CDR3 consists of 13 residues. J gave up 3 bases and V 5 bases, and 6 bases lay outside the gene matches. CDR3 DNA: TGCAGCGTTTCTAGCGGGCTTAGCTACGAGCAGTACTTC. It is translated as CSVSSGLSYEQYF.